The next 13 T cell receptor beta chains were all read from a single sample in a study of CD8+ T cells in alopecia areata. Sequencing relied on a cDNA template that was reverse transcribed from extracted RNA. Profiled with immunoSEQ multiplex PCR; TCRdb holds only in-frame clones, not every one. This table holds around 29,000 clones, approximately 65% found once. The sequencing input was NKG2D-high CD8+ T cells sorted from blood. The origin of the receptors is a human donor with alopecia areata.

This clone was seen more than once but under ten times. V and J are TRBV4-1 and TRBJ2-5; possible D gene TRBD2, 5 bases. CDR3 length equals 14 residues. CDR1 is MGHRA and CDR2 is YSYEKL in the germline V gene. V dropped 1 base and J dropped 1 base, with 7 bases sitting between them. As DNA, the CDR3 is TGCGCCAGCAGCCAAGCCCGGGGCCAAGAGACCCAGTACTTC. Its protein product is CASSQARGQETQYF.

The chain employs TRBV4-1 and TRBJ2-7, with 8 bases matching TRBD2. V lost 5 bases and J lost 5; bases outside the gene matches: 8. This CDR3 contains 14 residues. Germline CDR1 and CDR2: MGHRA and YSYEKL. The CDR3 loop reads CASSIIAGRDEQYF. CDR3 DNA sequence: TGCGCCAGCAGCATAATAGCGGGACGGGACGAGCAGTACTTC.

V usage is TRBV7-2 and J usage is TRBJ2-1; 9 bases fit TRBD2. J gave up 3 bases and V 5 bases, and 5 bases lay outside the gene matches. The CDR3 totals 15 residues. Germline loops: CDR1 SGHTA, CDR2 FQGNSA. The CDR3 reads CASSPTSGYYNEQFF. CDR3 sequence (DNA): TGTGCCAGCAGCCCGACTAGCGGATACTACAATGAGCAGTTCTTC.

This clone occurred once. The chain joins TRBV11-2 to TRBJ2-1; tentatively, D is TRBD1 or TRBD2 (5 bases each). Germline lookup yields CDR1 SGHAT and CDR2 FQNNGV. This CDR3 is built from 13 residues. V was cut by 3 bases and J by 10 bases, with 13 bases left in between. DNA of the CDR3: TGTGCCAGCAGCTTGGGGACCACCCTCGAGCAGTTCTTC. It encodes CASSLGTTLEQFF.

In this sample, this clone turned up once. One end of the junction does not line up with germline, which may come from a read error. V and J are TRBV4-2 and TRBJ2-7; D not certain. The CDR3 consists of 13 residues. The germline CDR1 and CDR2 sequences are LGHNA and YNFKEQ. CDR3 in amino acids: CAGSARGRYEQYF. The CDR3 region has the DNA TGTGCCGGCAGCGCCCGTGGCCGGTACGAGCAGTACTTC.

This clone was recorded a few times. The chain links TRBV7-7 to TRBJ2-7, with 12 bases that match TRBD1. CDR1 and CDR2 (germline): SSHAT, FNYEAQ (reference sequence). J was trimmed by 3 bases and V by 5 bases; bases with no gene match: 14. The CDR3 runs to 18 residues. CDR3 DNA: TGTGCCAGCAGCGACGGGACAGGGGGCGCCAATTGTATCTACGAGCAGTACTTC. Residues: CASSDGTGGANCIYEQYF.

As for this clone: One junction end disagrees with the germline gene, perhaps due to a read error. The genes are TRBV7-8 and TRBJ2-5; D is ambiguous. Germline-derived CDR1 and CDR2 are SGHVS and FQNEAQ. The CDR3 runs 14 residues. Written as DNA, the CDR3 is TGTGCCAGCAGCAGCAGTAACCACCAAGAGACCCAGAACTTC. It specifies CASSSSNHQETQNF.

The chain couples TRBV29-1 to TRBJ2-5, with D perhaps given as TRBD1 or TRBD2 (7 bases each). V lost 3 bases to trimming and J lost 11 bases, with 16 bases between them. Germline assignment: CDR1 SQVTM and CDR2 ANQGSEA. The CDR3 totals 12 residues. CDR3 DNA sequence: TGCAGCGTTGACGAGGGGGCGGGGGAGCAGTACTTC. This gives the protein CSVDEGAGEQYF.

The CDR3 loop reads CASSSGLALYEQYF. CDR3 nucleotide sequence: TGTGCCAGCAGCTCGGGACTAGCCCTCTACGAGCAGTACTTC. The rearrangement links TRBV7-9 to TRBJ2-7, with 9 bases lining up with TRBD2. Germline-derived CDR1 and CDR2 are SEHNR and FQNEAQ (reference sequence). The CDR3 has 14 amino acids. The V gene end was trimmed by 4 bases and the J gene end by 3 bases; junction bases not matched to a gene: 4.

As DNA, the CDR3 is TGTGCCTGGTCAGGGACAGGCACTGAAGCTTTCTTT. The encoded protein is CAWSGTGTEAFF. The chain recombines TRBV30 with TRBJ1-1, with 8 nucleotides matching TRBD1. Losses at the gene ends were 5 bases for V and 4 bases for J; bases not matched to a gene: 3. The CDR3 consists of 12 residues. In germline, CDR1 is GTSNPN, CDR2 SVGIG (reference sequence).

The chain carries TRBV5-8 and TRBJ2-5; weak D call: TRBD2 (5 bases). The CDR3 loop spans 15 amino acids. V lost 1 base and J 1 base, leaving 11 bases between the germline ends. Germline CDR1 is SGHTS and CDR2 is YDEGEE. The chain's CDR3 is CASSLSLEVQETQYF. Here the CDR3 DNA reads TGTGCCAGCAGCTTGTCTTTGGAGGTCCAAGAGACCCAGTACTTC.

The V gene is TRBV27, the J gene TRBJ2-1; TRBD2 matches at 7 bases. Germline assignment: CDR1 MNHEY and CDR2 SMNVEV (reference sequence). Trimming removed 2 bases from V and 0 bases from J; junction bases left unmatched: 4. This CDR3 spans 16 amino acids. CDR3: CASSLAGGSSYNEQFF. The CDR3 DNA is TGTGCCAGCAGTTTAGCCGGGGGGAGCTCCTACAATGAGCAGTTCTTC.

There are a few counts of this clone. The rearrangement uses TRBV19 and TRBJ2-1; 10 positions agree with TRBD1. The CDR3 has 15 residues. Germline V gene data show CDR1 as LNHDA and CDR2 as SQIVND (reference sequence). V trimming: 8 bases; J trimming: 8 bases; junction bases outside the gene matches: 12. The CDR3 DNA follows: TGTGCCAGTGGTCCAGGACAGGGGGTCGCAGATGAGCAGTTCTTC. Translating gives CASGPGQGVADEQFF.